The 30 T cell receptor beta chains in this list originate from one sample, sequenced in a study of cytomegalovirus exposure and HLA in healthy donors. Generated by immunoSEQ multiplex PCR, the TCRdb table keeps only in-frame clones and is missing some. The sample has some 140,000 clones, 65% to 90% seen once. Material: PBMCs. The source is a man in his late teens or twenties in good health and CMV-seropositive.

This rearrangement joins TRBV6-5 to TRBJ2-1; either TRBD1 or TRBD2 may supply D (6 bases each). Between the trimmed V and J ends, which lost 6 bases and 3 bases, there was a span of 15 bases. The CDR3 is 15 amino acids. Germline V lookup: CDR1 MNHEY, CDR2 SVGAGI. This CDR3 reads CASSYGGGLYNEQFF. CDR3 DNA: TGTGCCAGCAGCTACGGGGGCGGACTCTACAATGAGCAGTTCTTC.

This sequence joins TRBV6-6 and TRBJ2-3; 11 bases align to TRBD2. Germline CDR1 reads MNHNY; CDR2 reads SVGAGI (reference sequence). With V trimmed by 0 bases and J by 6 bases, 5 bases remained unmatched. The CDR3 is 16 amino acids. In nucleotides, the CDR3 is TGTGCCAGCAGTTACTCCACTAGCGGGGGTCCCGATACGCAGTATTTT. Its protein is CASSYSTSGGPDTQYF.

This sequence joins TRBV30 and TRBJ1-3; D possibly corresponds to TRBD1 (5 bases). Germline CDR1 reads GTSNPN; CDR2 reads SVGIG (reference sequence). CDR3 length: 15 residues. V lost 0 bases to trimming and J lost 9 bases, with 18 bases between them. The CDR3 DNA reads TGTGCCTGGAGTGTGGGGCAGGGCCGAGGTGGCACCATATATTTT. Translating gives CAWSVGQGRGGTIYF. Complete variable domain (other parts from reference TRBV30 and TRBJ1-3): SQTIHQWPATLVQPVGSPLSLECTVEGTSNPNLYWYRQAAGRGLQLLFYSVGIGQISSEVPQNLSASRPQDRQFILSSKKLLLSDSGFYLCAWSVGQGRGGTIYFGEGSWLTVV.

In nucleotides, the CDR3 is TGTGCCTTGGGTAGGGGACTAAGGTCCCCACAAGAGACCCAGTACTTC. It codes for CALGRGLRSPQETQYF. V gene TRBV30 combines with J gene TRBJ2-5; 7 bases match TRBD2. CDR3 length: 16 residues. Germline CDR1 reads GTSNPN; CDR2 reads SVGIG (reference sequence). After removal of 7 bases from V and 2 bases from J, the junction contained 16 bases not matched to a gene. Full variable domain (remainder filled in from reference TRBV30 and TRBJ2-5): SQTIHQWPATLVQPVGSPLSLECTVEGTSNPNLYWYRQAAGRGLQLLFYSVGIGQISSEVPQNLSASRPQDRQFILSSKKLLLSDSGFYLCALGRGLRSPQETQYFGPGTRLLVL.

DNA of the CDR3: TGCGCCAGCAGCCAGGGCCGCTCGGTGGGCGAGCAGTACTTC. It codes for CASSQGRSVGEQYF. The chain is built from TRBV4-1 and TRBJ2-7; D is undetermined. The CDR3 has 14 amino acids. V gave up 3 bases and J gave up 6 bases, with 15 bases separating them. The germline V gene encodes CDR1 MGHRA and CDR2 YSYEKL.

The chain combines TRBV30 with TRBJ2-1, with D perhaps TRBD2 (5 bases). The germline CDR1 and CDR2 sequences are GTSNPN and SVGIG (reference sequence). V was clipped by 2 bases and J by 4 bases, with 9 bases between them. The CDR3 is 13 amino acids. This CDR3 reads CAWSHTSYNEQFF. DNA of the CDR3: TGTGCCTGGAGTCATACTAGTTACAATGAGCAGTTCTTC.

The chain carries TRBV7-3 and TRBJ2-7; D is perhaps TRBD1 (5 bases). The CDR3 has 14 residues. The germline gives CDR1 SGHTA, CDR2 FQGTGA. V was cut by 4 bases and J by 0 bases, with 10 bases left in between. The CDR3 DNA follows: TGTGCCAGCAGCTCCGACAGCTTCTCCTACGAGCAGTACTTC. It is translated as CASSSDSFSYEQYF.

Here the CDR3 reads CASSFGLAYYEQYF. DNA of the CDR3: TGTGCCAGCAGCTTTGGACTAGCCTACTACGAGCAGTACTTC. This chain uses TRBV5-6 with TRBJ2-7; the match to TRBD2 covers 8 bases. V lost 2 bases, J lost 3 bases, and 4 bases stayed unmatched. The CDR3 loop spans 14 amino acids. Germline V gene sequence: CDR1 SGHDT, CDR2 YYEEEE.

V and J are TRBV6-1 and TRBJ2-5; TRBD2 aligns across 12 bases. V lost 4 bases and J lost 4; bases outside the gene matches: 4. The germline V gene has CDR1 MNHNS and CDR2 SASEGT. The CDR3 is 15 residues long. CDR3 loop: CASSAWGLAGETQYF. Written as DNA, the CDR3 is TGTGCCAGCAGTGCCTGGGGACTAGCGGGAGAGACCCAGTACTTC.

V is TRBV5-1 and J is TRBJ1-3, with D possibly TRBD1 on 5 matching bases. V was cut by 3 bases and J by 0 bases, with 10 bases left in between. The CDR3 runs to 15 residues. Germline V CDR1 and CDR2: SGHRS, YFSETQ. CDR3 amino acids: CASSSWGDSGNTIYF. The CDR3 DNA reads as TGCGCCAGCAGCTCCTGGGGGGACTCTGGAAACACCATATATTTT.

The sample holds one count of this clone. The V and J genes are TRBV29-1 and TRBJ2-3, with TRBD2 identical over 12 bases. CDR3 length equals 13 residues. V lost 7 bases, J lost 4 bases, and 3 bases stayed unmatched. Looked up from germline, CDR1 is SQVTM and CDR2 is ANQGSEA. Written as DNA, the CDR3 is TGCAGCGCTAGGACTAGCGGGGCAGATACGCAGTATTTT. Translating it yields CSARTSGADTQYF.

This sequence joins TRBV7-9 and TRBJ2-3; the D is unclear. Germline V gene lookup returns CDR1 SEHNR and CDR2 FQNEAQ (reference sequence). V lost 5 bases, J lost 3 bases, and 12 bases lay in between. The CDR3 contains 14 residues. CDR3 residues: CASSPRSGTDTQYF. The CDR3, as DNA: TGTGCCAGCAGCCCCCGTTCGGGTACAGATACGCAGTATTTT.

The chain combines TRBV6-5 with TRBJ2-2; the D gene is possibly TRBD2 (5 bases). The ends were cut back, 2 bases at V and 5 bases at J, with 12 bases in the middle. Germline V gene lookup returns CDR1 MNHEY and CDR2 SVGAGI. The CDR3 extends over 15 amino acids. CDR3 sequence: CASSYEGLGTGELFF. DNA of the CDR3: TGTGCCAGCAGTTACGAGGGCCTGGGGACCGGGGAGCTGTTTTTT.

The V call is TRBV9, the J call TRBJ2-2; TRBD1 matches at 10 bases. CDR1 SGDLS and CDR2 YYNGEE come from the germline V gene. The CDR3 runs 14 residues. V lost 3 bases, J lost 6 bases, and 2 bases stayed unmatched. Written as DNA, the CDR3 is TGTGCCAGCAGCGCGGACAGGGGGGCCGGGGAGCTGTTTTTT. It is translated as CASSADRGAGELFF.

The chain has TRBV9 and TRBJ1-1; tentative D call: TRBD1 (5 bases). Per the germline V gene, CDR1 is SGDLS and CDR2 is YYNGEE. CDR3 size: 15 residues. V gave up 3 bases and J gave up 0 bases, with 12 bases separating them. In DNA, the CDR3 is TGTGCCAGCAGCGCGTGGGACTTCTTGAACACTGAAGCTTTCTTT. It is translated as CASSAWDFLNTEAFF.

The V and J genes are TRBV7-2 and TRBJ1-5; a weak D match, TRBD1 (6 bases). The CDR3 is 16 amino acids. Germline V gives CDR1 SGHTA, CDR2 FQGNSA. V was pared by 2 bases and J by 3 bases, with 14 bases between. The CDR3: CASSLRGGLDNQPQHF. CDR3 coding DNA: TGTGCCAGCAGCTTACGGGGGGGCCTCGACAATCAGCCCCAGCATTTT. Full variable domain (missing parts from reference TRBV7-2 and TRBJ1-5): GAGVSQSPSNKVTEKGKDVELRCDPISGHTALYWYRQSLGQGLEFLIYFQGNSAPDKSGLPSDRFSAERTGGSVSTLTIQRTQQEDSAVYLCASSLRGGLDNQPQHFGDGTRLSIL.

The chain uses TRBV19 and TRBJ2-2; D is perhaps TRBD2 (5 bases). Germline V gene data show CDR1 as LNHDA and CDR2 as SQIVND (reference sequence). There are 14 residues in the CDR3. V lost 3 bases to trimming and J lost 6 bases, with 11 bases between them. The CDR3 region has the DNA TGTGCCAGTAGTATGGGCGGGTCAGCCGGGGAGCTGTTTTTT. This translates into CASSMGGSAGELFF.

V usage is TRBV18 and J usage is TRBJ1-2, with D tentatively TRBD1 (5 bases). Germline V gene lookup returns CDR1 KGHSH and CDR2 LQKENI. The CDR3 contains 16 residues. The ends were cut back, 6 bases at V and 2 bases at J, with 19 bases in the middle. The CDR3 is CASSNGAVVGNYGYTF. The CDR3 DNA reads TGTGCCAGCTCCAATGGGGCTGTCGTAGGGAACTATGGCTACACCTTC.

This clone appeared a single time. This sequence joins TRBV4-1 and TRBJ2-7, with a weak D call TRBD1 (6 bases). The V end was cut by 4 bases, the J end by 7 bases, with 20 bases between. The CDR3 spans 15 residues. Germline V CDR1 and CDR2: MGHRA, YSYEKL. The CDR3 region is CASSRLQGMVREQYF. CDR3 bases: TGCGCCAGCAGCCGGCTACAGGGTATGGTGAGGGAGCAGTACTTC.

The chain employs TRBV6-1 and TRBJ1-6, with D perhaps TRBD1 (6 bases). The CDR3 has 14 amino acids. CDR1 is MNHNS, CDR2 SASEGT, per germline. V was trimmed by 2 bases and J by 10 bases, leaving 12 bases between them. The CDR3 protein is CASSEQGWESPLHF. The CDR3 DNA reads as TGTGCCAGCAGTGAACAGGGGTGGGAATCACCCCTCCACTTT.

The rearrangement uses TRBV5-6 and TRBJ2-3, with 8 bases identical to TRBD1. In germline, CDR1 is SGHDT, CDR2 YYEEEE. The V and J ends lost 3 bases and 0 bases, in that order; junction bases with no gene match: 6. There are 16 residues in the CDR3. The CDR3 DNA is TGTGCCAGCAGCTGGGGGACAGGAGCTAGCACAGATACGCAGTATTTT. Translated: CASSWGTGASTDTQYF.

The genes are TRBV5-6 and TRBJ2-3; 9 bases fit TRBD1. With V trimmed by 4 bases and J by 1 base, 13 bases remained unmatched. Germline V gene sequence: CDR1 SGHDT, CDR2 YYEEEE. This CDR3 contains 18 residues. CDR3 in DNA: TGTGCCAGCAGCAGCTGGACAGGGGAGGTCCTGGGCACAGATACGCAGTATTTT. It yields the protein CASSSWTGEVLGTDTQYF. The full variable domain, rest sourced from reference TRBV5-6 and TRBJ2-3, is DAGVTQSPTHLIKTRGQQVTLRCSPKSGHDTVSWYQQALGQGPQFIFQYYEEEERQRGNFPDRFSGHQFPNYSSELNVNALLLGDSALYLCASSSWTGEVLGTDTQYFGPGTRLTVL.

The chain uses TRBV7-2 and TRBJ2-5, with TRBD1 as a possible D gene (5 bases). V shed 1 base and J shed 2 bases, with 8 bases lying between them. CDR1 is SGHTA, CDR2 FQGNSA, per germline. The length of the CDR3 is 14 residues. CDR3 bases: TGTGCCAGCAGCTTAGTGGGGCTGCAAGAGACCCAGTACTTC. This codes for CASSLVGLQETQYF.

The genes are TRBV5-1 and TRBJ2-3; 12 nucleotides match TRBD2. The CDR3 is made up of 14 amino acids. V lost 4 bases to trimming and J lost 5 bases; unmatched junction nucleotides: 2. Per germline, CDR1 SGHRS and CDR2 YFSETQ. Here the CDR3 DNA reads TGCGCCAGCAGCCTGGGACTAGCGGGAGATACGCAGTATTTT. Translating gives CASSLGLAGDTQYF. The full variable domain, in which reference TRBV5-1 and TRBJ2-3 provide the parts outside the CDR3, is KAGVTQTPRYLIKTRGQQVTLSCSPISGHRSVSWYQQTPGQGLQFLFEYFSETQRNKGNFPGRFSGRQFSNSRSEMNVSTLELGDSALYLCASSLGLAGDTQYFGPGTRLTVL.

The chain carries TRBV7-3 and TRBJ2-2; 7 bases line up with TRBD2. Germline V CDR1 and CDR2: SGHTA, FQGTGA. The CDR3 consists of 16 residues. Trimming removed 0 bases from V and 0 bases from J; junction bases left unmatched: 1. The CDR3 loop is CASSLTSGSNTGELFF. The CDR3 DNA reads TGTGCCAGCAGCTTAACTAGCGGGTCGAACACCGGGGAGCTGTTTTTT. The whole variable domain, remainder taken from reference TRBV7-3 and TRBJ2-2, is GAGVSQTPSNKVTEKGKYVELRCDPISGHTALYWYRQSLGQGPEFLIYFQGTGAADDSGLPNDRFFAVRPEGSVSTLKIQRTERGDSAVYLCASSLTSGSNTGELFFGEGSRLTVL.

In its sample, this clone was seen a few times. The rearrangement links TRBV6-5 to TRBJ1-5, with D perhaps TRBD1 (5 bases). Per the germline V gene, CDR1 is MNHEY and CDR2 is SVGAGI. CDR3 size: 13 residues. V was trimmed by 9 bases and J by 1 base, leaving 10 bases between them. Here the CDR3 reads CARGGGSNQPQHF. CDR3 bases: TGTGCCAGGGGCGGGGGAAGCAATCAGCCCCAGCATTTT.

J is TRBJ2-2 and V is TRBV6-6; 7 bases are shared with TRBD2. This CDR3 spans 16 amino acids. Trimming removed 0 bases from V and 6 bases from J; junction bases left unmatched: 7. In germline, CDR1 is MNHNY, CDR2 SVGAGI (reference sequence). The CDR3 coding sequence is TGTGCCAGCAGTTACTCGGCGGGAGACGGAGCCGGGGAGCTGTTTTTT. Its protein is CASSYSAGDGAGELFF.

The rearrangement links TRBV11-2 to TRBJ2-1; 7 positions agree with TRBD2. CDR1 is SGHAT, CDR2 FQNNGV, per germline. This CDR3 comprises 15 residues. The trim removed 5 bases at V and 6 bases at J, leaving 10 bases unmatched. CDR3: CASSPWTREGNEQFF. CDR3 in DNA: TGTGCCAGCAGCCCTTGGACAAGGGAGGGCAATGAGCAGTTCTTC.

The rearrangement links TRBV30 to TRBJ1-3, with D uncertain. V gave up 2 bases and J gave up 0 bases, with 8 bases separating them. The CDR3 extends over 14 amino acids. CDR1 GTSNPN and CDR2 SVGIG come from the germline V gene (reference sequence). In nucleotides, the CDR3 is TGTGCCTGGAGTCGACACAACTCTGGAAACACCATATATTTT. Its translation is CAWSRHNSGNTIYF.

The CDR3 DNA is TGTGCCAGCAGCTTGGTTGCTAGTCAGCCCCAGCATTTT. Its translation: CASSLVASQPQHF. The chain couples TRBV5-6 to TRBJ1-5; the D is unclear. CDR1 SGHDT and CDR2 YYEEEE come from the germline V gene. V was cut by 0 bases and J by 6 bases, with 7 bases left in between. This CDR3 region has 13 residues.